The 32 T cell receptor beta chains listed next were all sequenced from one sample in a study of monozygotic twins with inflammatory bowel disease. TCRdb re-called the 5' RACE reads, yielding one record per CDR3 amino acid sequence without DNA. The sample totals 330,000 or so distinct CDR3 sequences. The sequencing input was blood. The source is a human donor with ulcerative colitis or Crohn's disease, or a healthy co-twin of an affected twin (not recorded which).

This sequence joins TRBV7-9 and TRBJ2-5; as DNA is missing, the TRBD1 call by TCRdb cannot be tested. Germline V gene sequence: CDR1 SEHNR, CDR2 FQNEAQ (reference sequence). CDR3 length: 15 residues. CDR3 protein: CASSPPRAVGETQYF.

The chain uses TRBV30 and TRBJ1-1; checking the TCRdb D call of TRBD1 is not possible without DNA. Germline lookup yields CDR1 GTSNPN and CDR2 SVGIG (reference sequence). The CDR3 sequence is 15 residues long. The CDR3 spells CAWSRSRTGNTEAFF.

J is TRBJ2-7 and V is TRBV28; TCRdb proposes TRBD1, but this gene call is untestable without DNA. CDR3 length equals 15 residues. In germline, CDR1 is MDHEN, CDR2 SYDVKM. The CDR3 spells CASTPGRGRVYEQYF.

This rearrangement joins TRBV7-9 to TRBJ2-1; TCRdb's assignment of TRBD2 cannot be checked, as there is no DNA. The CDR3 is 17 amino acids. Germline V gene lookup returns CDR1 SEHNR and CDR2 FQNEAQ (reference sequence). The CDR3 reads CASSSVPLAGAVCGQFF. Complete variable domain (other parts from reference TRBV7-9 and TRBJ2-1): DTGVSQNPRHKITKRGQNVTFRCDPISEHNRLYWYRQTLGQGPEFLTYFQNEAQLEKSRLLSDRFSAERPKGSFSTLEIQRTEQGDSAMYLCASSSVPLAGAVCGQFFGPGTRLTVL.

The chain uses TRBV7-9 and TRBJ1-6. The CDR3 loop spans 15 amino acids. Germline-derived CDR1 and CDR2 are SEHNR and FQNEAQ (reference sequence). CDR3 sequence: CASSLAATANSPLHF. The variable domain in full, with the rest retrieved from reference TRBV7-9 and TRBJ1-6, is DTGVSQNPRHKITKRGQNVTFRCDPISEHNRLYWYRQTLGQGPEFLTYFQNEAQLEKSRLLSDRFSAERPKGSFSTLEIQRTEQGDSAMYLCASSLAATANSPLHFGNGTRLTVT.

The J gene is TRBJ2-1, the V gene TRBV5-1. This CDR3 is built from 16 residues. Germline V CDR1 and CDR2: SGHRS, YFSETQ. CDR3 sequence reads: CASSLAPLAGNNEQFF.

The CDR3 sequence is CSAFLLAGVLFF. The chain carries TRBV29-1 and TRBJ2-1; the TCRdb call, TRBD2, lacks DNA for checking. Germline CDR1 SQVTM, CDR2 ANQGSEA. The CDR3 totals 12 residues.

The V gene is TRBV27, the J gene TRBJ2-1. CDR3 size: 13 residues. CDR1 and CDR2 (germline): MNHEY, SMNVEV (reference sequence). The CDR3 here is CASSFYSVREQFF.

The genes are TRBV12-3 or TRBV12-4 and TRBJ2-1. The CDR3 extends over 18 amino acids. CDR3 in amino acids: CASSLSAGQIGSYNEQFF.

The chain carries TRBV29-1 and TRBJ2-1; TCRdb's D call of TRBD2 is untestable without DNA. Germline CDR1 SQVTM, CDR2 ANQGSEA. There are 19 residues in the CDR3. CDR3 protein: CSVGVSSGGTISSYNEQFF.

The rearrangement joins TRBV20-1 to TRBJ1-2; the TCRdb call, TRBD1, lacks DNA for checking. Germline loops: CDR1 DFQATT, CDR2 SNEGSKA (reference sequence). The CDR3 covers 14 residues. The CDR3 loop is CSAFRQGLVGGYTF.

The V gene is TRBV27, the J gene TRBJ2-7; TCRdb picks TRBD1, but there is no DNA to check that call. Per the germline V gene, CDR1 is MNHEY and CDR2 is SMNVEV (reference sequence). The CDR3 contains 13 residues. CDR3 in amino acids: CASSFQGRDEQYF.

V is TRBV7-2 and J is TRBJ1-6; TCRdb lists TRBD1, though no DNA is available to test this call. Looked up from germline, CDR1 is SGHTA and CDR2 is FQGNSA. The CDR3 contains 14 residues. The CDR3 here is CASSPERQNSPLHF. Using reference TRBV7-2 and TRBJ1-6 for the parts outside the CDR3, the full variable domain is GAGVSQSPSNKVTEKGKDVELRCDPISGHTALYWYRQSLGQGLEFLIYFQGNSAPDKSGLPSDRFSAERTGGSVSTLTIQRTQQEDSAVYLCASSPERQNSPLHFGNGTRLTVT.

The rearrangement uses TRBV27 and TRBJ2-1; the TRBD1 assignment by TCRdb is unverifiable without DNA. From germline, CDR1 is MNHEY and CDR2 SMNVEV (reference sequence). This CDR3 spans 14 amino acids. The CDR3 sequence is CASSLPDRGTEQFF.

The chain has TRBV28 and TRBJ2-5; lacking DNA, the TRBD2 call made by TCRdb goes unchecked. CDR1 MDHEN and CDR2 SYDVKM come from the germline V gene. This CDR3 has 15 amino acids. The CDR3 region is CASSSPGTLGETQYF.

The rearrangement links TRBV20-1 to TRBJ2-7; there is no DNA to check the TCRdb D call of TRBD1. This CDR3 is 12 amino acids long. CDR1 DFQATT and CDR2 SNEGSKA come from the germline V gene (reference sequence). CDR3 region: CSGNRGQVEQYF.

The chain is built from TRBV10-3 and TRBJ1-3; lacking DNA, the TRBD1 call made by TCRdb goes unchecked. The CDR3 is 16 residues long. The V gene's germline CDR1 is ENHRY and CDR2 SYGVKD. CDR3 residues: CAIGTGASIAGNTIYF.

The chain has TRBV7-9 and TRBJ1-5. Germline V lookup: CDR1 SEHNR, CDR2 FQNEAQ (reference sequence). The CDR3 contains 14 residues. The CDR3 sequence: CASSLEGEALPQHF. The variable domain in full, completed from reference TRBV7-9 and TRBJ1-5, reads DTGVSQNPRHKITKRGQNVTFRCDPISEHNRLYWYRQTLGQGPEFLTYFQNEAQLEKSRLLSDRFSAERPKGSFSTLEIQRTEQGDSAMYLCASSLEGEALPQHFGDGTRLSIL.

CDR3 sequence reads: CAWSGRGAGELFF. This sequence joins TRBV30 and TRBJ2-2; the TCRdb call, TRBD1, lacks DNA for checking. CDR3 size: 13 residues. The germline gives CDR1 GTSNPN, CDR2 SVGIG (reference sequence).

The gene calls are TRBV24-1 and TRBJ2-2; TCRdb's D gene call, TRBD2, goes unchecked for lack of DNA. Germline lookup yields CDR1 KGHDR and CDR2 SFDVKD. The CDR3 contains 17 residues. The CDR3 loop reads CATSDALQREDTGELFF.

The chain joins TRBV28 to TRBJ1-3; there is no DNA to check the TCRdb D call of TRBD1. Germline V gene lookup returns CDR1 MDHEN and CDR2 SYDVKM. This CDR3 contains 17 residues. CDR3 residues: CASRSGTGDLNRNTIYF.

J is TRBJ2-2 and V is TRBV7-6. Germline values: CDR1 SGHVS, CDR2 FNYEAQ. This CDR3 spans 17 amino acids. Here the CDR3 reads CASSLASSGKNTGELFF.

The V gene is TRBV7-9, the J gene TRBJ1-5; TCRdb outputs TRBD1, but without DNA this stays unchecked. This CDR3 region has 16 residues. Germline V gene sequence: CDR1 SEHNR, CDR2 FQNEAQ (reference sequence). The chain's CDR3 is CASSSGQGGGYQPQHF.

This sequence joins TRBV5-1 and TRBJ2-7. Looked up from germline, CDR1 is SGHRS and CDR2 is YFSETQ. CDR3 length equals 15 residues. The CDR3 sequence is CASSLRQQAHYEQYF.

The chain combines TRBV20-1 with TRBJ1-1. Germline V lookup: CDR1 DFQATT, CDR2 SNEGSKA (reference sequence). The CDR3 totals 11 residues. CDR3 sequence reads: CSASELTEAFF.

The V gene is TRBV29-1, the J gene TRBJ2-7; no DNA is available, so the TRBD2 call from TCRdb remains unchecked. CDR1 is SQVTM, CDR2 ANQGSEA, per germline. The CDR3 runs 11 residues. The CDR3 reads CSVEKGVEQYF.

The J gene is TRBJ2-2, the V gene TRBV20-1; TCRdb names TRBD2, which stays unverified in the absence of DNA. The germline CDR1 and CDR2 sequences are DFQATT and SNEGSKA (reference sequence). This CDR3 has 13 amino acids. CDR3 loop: CSASGGASGELFF.

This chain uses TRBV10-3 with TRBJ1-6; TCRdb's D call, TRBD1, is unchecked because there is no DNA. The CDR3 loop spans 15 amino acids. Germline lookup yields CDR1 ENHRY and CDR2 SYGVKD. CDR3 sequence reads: CAIAGTGGGSSPLHF.

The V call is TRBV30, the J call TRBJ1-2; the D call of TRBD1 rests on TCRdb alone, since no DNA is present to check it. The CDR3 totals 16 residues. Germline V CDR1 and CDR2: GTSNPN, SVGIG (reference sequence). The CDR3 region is CACHRGPPTSNYGYTF.

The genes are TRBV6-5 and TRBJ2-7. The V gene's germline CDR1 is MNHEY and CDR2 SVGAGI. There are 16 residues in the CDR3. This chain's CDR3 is CASSYSYLVKAYEQYF.

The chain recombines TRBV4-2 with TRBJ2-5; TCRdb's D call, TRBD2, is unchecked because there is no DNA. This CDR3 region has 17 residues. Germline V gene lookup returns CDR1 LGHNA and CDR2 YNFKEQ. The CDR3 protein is CASSQYVNSGSWETQYF.

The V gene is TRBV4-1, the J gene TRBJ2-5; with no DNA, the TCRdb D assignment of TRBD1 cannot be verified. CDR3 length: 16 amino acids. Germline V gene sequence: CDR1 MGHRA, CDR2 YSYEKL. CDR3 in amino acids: CASSQDLRGGDETQYF.